This record concerns one T cell receptor beta chain sequence. In the authors' workflow: For nucleated cells, counts were estimated from reference gene primer amplification. Sequencing was performed with immunoSEQ multiplex PCR; in TCRdb, only in-frame clones are kept and a portion is missing. V, J and clone size are those of that table, while D and trimming were read from the DNA. The sample lists approximately 200,000 clones, more than 75% occurring once. Germline V gene lookup returns CDR1 SGDLS and CDR2 YYNGEE. CDR3 length: 14 residues. The V and J ends lost 3 bases and 7 bases, in that order; junction bases with no gene match: 4. This specimen comes from a study of blood T cell repertoires in COVID-19. Recruitment covered about two dozen US areas and drew participants whose ages spanned about 18 to 90 years. Participants' own reports of clinical history determined their cohort assignment.

This chain links TRBV9 with TRBJ1-6; 7 positions agree with TRBD1. Sample: PBMCs or T cells enriched from blood (not recorded which). The clonotype comes from a woman aged 40-49 years with acute COVID-19. For the CDR3, the DNA is TGTGCCAGCAGCGCAGAAGGGGGCAATTCACCCCTCCACTTT. Residues: CASSAEGGNSPLHF. Combining the CDR3 with reference TRBV9 and TRBJ1-6 gives the whole variable domain DSGVTQTPKHLITATGQRVTLRCSPRSGDLSVYWYQQSLDQGLQFLIQYYNGEERAKGNILERFSAQQFPDLHSELNLSSLELGDSALYFCASSAEGGNSPLHFGNGTRLTVT.